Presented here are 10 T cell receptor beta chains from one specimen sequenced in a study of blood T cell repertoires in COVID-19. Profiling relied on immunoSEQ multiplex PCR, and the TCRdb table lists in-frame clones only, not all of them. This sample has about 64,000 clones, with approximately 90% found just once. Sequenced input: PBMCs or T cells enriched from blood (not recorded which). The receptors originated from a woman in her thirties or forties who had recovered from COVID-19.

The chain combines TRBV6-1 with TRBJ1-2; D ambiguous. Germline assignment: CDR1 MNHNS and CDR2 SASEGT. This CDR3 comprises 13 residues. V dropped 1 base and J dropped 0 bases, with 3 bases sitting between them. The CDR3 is CASSEDTNYGYTF. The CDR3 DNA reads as TGTGCCAGCAGTGAAGACACTAACTATGGCTACACCTTC.

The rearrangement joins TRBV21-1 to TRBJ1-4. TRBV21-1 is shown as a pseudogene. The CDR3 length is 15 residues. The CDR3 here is CASSRGGALGEKLFF. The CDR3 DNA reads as TGTGCCAGCAGCCGGGGGGGGGCACTTGGAGAAAAACTGTTTTTT.

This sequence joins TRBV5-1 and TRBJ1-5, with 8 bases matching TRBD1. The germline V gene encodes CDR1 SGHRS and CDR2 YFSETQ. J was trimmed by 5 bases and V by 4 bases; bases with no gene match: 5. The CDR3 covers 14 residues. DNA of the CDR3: TGCGCCAGCAGCCCAGGGGGCAAGGATCAGCCCCAGCATTTT. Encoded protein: CASSPGGKDQPQHF.

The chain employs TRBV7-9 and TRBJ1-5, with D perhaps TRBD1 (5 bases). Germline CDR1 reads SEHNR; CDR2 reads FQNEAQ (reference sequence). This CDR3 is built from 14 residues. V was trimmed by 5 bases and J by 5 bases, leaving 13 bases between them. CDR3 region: CASSPGQFDQPQHF. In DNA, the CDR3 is TGTGCCAGCAGCCCTGGACAATTCGATCAGCCCCAGCATTTT.

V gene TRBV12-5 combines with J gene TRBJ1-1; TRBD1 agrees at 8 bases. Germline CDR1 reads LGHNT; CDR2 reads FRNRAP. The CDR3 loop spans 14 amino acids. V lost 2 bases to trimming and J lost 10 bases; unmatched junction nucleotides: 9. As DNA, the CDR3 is TGTGCTAGTGGTTTGCTGGACAGGGCGGCGCGAGCTTTCTTT. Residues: CASGLLDRAARAFF.

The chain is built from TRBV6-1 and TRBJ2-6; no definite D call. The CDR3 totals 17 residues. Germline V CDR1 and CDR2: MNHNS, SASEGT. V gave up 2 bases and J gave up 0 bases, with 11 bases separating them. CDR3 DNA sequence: TGTGCCAGCAGTGAATTAGTACAGACCTCTGGGGCCAACGTCCTGACTTTC. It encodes CASSELVQTSGANVLTF.

CDR3 nucleotides: TGTGCCAGCAGCTTGGATGGGCCAGGCGCGAACACCGGGGAGCTGTTTTTT. Its protein is CASSLDGPGANTGELFF. The chain carries TRBV5-8 and TRBJ2-2, with D hard to call. The CDR3 contains 17 residues. The V end lost 0 bases, the J end lost 0 bases, and 12 bases lay between the germline ends. Germline V lookup: CDR1 SGHTS, CDR2 YDEGEE.

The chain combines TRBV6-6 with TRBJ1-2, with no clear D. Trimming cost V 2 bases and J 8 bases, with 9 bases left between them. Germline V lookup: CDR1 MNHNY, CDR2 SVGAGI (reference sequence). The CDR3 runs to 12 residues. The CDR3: CASSYANEGYTF. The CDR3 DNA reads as TGTGCCAGCAGTTACGCTAACGAGGGCTACACCTTC.

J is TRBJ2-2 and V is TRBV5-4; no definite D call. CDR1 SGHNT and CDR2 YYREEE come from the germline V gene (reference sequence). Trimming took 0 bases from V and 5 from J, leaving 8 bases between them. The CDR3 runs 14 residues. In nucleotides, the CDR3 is TGTGCCAGCAGCTTGGTTGGCAGTACCGGGGAGCTGTTTTTT. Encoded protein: CASSLVGSTGELFF.

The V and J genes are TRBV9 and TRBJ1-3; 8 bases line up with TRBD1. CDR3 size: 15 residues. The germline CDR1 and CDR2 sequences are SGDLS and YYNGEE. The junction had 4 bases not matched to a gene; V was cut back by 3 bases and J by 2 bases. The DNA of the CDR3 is TGTGCCAGCAGCGCCCCGACAGGGGCTGGAAACACCATATATTTT. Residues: CASSAPTGAGNTIYF.